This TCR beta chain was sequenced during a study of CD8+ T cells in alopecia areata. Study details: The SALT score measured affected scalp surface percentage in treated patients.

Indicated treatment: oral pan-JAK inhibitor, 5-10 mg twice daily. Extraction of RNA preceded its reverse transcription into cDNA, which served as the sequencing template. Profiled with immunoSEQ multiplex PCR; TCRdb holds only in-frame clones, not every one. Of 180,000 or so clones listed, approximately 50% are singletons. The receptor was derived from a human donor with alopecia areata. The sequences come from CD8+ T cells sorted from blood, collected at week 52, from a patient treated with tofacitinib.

Written as DNA, the CDR3 is TGTGCCAGCAGCAACAGCGGCGAGCAGTACTTC. Translation: CASSNSGEQYF. The chain joins TRBV5-6 to TRBJ2-7, with D maybe TRBD2 (5 bases). V gave up 4 bases and J gave up 6 bases, with 8 bases separating them. The CDR3 runs 11 residues. The germline V gene has CDR1 SGHDT and CDR2 YYEEEE.